The 28 T cell receptor beta chains given below trace back to one sample, sequenced in a study of OX40 agonist ivuxolimab in advanced cancers. TCRdb's table, derived via immunoSEQ multiplex PCR, lists solely in-frame clones and lacks some. The sample shows around 41,000 clones, 80% to 90% of them seen only once. Sample: CD4+ or CD8+ T cells sorted from blood, taken in a trial of the OX40 agonist ivuxolimab. The receptors originated from an adult with an advanced solid tumor such as melanoma, head and neck, liver or kidney cancer.

With respect to this clone: The CDR3 ends on some other residue instead of the conserved phenylalanine or tryptophan, so this is likely a read error. The chain has TRBV5-8 and TRBJ1-6, with 7 bases matching TRBD1. V gave up 4 bases and J gave up 6 bases; unmatched junction bases: 4. In germline, CDR1 is SGHTS, CDR2 YDEGEE. The CDR3 runs 14 residues. The CDR3 is CASSRDRANSPLHL. As DNA, the CDR3 is TGTGCCAGCAGCCGCGACAGGGCTAATTCACCCCTCCACCTT.

The CDR3 sequence: CASSQGTVSETQYF. CDR3 nucleotides: TGTGCCAGCAGCCAAGGGACAGTAAGCGAGACCCAGTACTTC. V usage is TRBV14 and J usage is TRBJ2-5, with a weak D call TRBD1 (6 bases). The germline CDR1 and CDR2 sequences are SGHDN and FVKESK. Trimming left V 1 base short and J 5 bases short, with 11 bases between. The length of the CDR3 is 14 residues.

This clone was seen a few times. The chain is built from TRBV10-1 and TRBJ2-2; TRBD1 matches 9 bases. V gave up 6 bases and J gave up 1 base; unmatched junction bases: 18. This CDR3 comprises 20 residues. The V gene's germline CDR1 is WNHNN and CDR2 SYGVQD (reference sequence). The CDR3 DNA reads TGCGCCAGCAGCCCCCTGGTAGGACAGGGGATTTCGAAGAACACCGGGGAGCTGTTTTTT. As protein: CASSPLVGQGISKNTGELFF.

The chain combines TRBV9 with TRBJ1-2; D remains ambiguous. The germline V gene has CDR1 SGDLS and CDR2 YYNGEE. The CDR3 contains 12 residues. V was shortened by 1 base and J by 4 bases, with 5 bases between the two germline ends. CDR3 sequence reads: CASSVLSYGYTF. CDR3 nucleotides: TGTGCCAGCAGCGTATTATCCTATGGCTACACCTTC.

V gene TRBV5-1 combines with J gene TRBJ2-2; D gene uncertain. Germline CDR1 is SGHRS and CDR2 is YFSETQ. V was trimmed by 4 bases and J by 1 base, leaving 11 bases between them. CDR3 size: 15 residues. CDR3 bases: TGCGCCAGCAGCCCACAGTCCCTGAACACCGGGGAGCTGTTTTTT. Translating it yields CASSPQSLNTGELFF.

The gene calls are TRBV28 and TRBJ2-6; D is ambiguous. The CDR3 is 14 amino acids. Trimming took off 7 bases at V and 0 bases at J, with 7 bases between the two ends. Looked up from germline, CDR1 is MDHEN and CDR2 is SYDVKM. As DNA, the CDR3 is TGTGCCAGCATTAGAGCCTCTGGGGCCAACGTCCTGACTTTC. Its protein is CASIRASGANVLTF. The variable domain in full, with the rest retrieved from reference TRBV28 and TRBJ2-6, is DVKVTQSSRYLVKRTGEKVFLECVQDMDHENMFWYRQDPGLGLRLIYFSYDVKMKEKGDIPEGYSVSREKKERFSLILESASTNQTSMYLCASIRASGANVLTFGAGSRLTVL.

J is TRBJ1-2 and V is TRBV5-4; no firm D call. V lost 5 bases, J lost 2 bases, and 13 bases lay in between. The CDR3 is made up of 14 amino acids. CDR1 is SGHNT and CDR2 is YYREEE in the germline V gene (reference sequence). The CDR3 nucleotides are TGTGCCAGCAGTCTGGAGCCAGAGAACTATGGCTACACCTTC. Translation gives CASSLEPENYGYTF.

The gene calls are TRBV2 and TRBJ1-1; 8 bases map to TRBD1. Germline V CDR1 and CDR2: SNHLY, FYNNEI. There are 13 residues in the CDR3. Germline trimming cut 5 bases from V and 6 bases from J; bases unmatched to any gene: 5. CDR3 nucleotides: TGTGCCAGCAGTATCCAGGGGGCGGCTGAAGCTTTCTTT. Protein: CASSIQGAAEAFF. The complete variable domain, with remaining parts taken from reference TRBV2 and TRBJ1-1, reads EPEVTQTPSHQVTQMGQEVILRCVPISNHLYFYWYRQILGQKVEFLVSFYNNEISEKSEIFDDQFSVERPDGSNFTLKIRSTKLEDSAMYFCASSIQGAAEAFFGQGTRLTVV.

This clone was detected only a few times. The chain combines TRBV19 with TRBJ1-3, with no clear D. The CDR3 runs to 13 residues. V was clipped by 4 bases and J by 1 base, with 5 bases between them. CDR1 LNHDA and CDR2 SQIVND come from the germline V gene (reference sequence). The CDR3 protein is CASSTESGNTIYF. CDR3 DNA: TGTGCCAGTAGTACGGAGTCTGGAAACACCATATATTTT.

This clone has only a few counts. No conserved phenylalanine or tryptophan is present at the end of the CDR3, so a read error is the likely explanation. This chain connects TRBV6-5 to TRBJ1-6; D is undetermined. Trimming stripped 7 bases from V and 8 bases from J, with 18 bases between. Germline CDR1 is MNHEY and CDR2 is SVGAGI. The CDR3 is made up of 15 amino acids. The CDR3 here is CASKADLNWYSPLHL. The CDR3 DNA follows: TGTGCCAGCAAGGCGGACCTCAACTGGTATTCACCCCTCCACCTT.

The J gene is TRBJ2-5, the V gene TRBV7-2, with D possibly being TRBD1 (6 bases). Trimming stripped 6 bases from V and 1 base from J, with 12 bases between. The CDR3 is made up of 14 amino acids. The germline V gene has CDR1 SGHTA and CDR2 FQGNSA. The chain's CDR3 is CASRADRSQETQYF. DNA of the CDR3: TGTGCCAGCAGAGCTGACAGGTCCCAAGAGACCCAGTACTTC.

The chain links TRBV2 to TRBJ1-1; the D gene is possibly TRBD1 (5 bases). Germline values: CDR1 SNHLY, CDR2 FYNNEI. Between the trimmed V and J ends, which lost 7 bases and 7 bases, there was a span of 16 bases. This CDR3 is 13 amino acids long. CDR3 in DNA: TGTGCCAGCACTCCACAGACTAGGGGTGAAGCTTTCTTT. Its translation is CASTPQTRGEAFF.

The chain couples TRBV5-4 to TRBJ2-3; no clear D gene. V shed 4 bases and J shed 7 bases, with 13 bases lying between them. Germline assignment: CDR1 SGHNT and CDR2 YYREEE (reference sequence). This CDR3 has 13 residues. The CDR3 coding sequence is TGTGCCAGCAGCCCGGACCCCGGTAATACGCAGTATTTT. This encodes CASSPDPGNTQYF.

This clone appeared a single time. The chain recombines TRBV6-5 with TRBJ1-2, with D possibly being TRBD1 (5 bases). Germline V gene lookup returns CDR1 MNHEY and CDR2 SVGAGI. V lost 0 bases and J 8 bases, leaving 10 bases between the germline ends. The CDR3 has 13 amino acids. The CDR3 coding sequence is TGTGCCAGCAGTTACTCCGGGCAGGGCGGCTACACCTTC. Its translation is CASSYSGQGGYTF.

The chain employs TRBV14 and TRBJ2-3; no reliable D call. The CDR3 totals 13 residues. The V end lost 4 bases, the J end lost 3 bases, and 8 bases lay between the germline ends. Germline loops: CDR1 SGHDN, CDR2 FVKESK. CDR3 DNA: TGTGCCAGCAGCCTAGAATGGACAGATACGCAGTATTTT. Encoded protein: CASSLEWTDTQYF.

The chain uses TRBV7-6 and TRBJ2-6; D might be TRBD2 (5 bases). This CDR3 region has 13 residues. The germline gives CDR1 SGHVS, CDR2 FNYEAQ. Trimming shortened V by 10 bases and J by 6 bases, and 13 bases separated the two germline ends. The CDR3 DNA is TGTGCCACCCCCGAGGGCGAGGCCAACGTCCTGACTTTC. Protein product: CATPEGEANVLTF.

The CDR3 region has the DNA TGTGCCAGCAGACGAACCTCGGGGATTAACACTGAAGCTTTCTTT. It is translated as CASRRTSGINTEAFF. V usage is TRBV28 and J usage is TRBJ1-1; D remains unclear. Per the germline V gene, CDR1 is MDHEN and CDR2 is SYDVKM. V lost 6 bases to trimming and J lost 2 bases, with 16 bases between them. This CDR3 region has 15 residues.

This clone appeared a few times. The chain employs TRBV10-3 and TRBJ1-1, with a tentative D call TRBD1 (6 bases). CDR1 ENHRY and CDR2 SYGVKD come from the germline V gene. This CDR3 has 13 residues. V was shortened by 3 bases and J by 6 bases, with 11 bases between the two germline ends. For the CDR3, the DNA is TGTGCCATCAGTGAAAACAGGGATTCTGAAGCTTTCTTT. Translating gives CAISENRDSEAFF.

The chain carries TRBV5-1 and TRBJ2-2; D remains unclear. V lost 5 bases, J lost 2 bases, and 13 bases lay in between. Germline V CDR1 and CDR2: SGHRS, YFSETQ. The CDR3 loop spans 15 amino acids. The CDR3 is CASRSVVVNTGELFF. CDR3 nucleotide sequence: TGCGCCAGCAGATCCGTGGTCGTTAACACCGGGGAGCTGTTTTTT.

The gene calls are TRBV6-1 and TRBJ2-1; unclear D gene. Germline CDR1 is MNHNS and CDR2 is SASEGT. This CDR3 has 14 amino acids. V lost 3 bases and J lost 14, with 20 bases in between. DNA for the CDR3: TGTGCCAGCAGTGATGGGCTAGTCTTCGTTTTCGAGTTCTTC. Translating it yields CASSDGLVFVFEFF.

The table lists this clone with a count of one. The chain carries TRBV27 and TRBJ2-2; D tentatively reads TRBD1 or TRBD2 (7 bases each). The CDR3 loop spans 17 amino acids. The germline CDR1 and CDR2 sequences are MNHEY and SMNVEV (reference sequence). Trimming removed 5 bases from V and 4 bases from J, with 20 bases in between. This CDR3 is CASSTQSPGGATGELFF. Written as DNA, the CDR3 is TGTGCCAGCAGTACCCAATCCCCAGGGGGGGCCACCGGGGAGCTGTTTTTT.

This clone was observed a single time. The chain couples TRBV27 to TRBJ1-1; D gene uncertain. The CDR3 runs 11 residues. V shed 2 bases and J shed 6 bases, with 4 bases lying between them. Germline assignment: CDR1 MNHEY and CDR2 SMNVEV (reference sequence). The CDR3 spells CASSLGAEAFF. For the CDR3, the DNA is TGTGCCAGCAGTTTAGGGGCTGAAGCTTTCTTT.

CDR3 region: CASSLGIWADGDGYEQYF. The CDR3 DNA reads as TGTGCCAGCAGCTTAGGGATTTGGGCCGACGGCGATGGCTACGAGCAGTACTTC. This chain connects TRBV11-1 to TRBJ2-7; D is unclear. CDR1 SGHAT and CDR2 FQDESV come from the germline V gene (reference sequence). Trimming removed 1 base from V and 3 bases from J, with 22 bases in between. The CDR3 is made up of 18 amino acids.

The chain has TRBV7-2 and TRBJ2-1, with 7 nucleotides matching TRBD1. The CDR3 extends over 14 amino acids. The V segment lost 5 bases and the J segment 4 bases; nucleotides outside the gene matches: 5. Germline loops: CDR1 SGHTA, CDR2 FQGNSA. This CDR3 is CASSLGTEYNEQFF. The DNA for the CDR3 is TGTGCCAGCAGCCTCGGGACAGAATACAATGAGCAGTTCTTC.

The chain uses TRBV25-1 and TRBJ1-2; D is undetermined. Germline CDR1 is MGHDK and CDR2 is SYGVNS. V lost 5 bases and J 6 bases, leaving 19 bases between the germline ends. The CDR3 spans 15 residues. The CDR3 protein is CASSPRRGLRDGYTF. As DNA, the CDR3 is TGTGCCAGCAGTCCGCGAAGAGGGTTAAGGGATGGCTACACCTTC.

This chain connects TRBV28 to TRBJ2-5, with 9 nucleotides matching TRBD2. The CDR3 contains 15 residues. The germline gives CDR1 MDHEN, CDR2 SYDVKM. After removal of 2 bases from V and 0 bases from J, the junction contained 1 base not matched to a gene. The CDR3 sequence is CASSLAGGHQETQYF. The DNA for the CDR3 is TGTGCCAGCAGTTTAGCGGGGGGGCACCAAGAGACCCAGTACTTC.

The chain has TRBV11-3 and TRBJ1-2; no reliable D call. CDR3 length equals 14 residues. The germline V gene has CDR1 SGHNT and CDR2 YENEEA. The germline V and J ends were trimmed by 0 bases and 3 bases, with 8 bases remaining between them. The CDR3 DNA reads TGTGCCAGCAGCTTAGAATCGTTCCACTATGGCTACACCTTC. Its protein product is CASSLESFHYGYTF.

The chain is built from TRBV6-1 and TRBJ1-5, with TRBD1 matching 7 bases. The CDR3 runs to 14 residues. J was trimmed by 3 bases and V by 6 bases; bases with no gene match: 5. Germline V gene sequence: CDR1 MNHNS, CDR2 SASEGT. This chain's CDR3 is CASRPGQFNQPQHF. As DNA, the CDR3 is TGTGCCAGCAGACCGGGACAGTTCAATCAGCCCCAGCATTTT.